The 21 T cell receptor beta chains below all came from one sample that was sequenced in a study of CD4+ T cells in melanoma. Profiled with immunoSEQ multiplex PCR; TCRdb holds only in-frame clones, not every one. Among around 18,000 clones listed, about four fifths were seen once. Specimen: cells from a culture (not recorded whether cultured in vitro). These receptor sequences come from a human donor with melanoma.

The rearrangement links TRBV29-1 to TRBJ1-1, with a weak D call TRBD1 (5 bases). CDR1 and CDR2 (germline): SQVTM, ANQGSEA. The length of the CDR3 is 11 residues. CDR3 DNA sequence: TGCGCAGCCGGGGGGAACACTGAAGCTTTCTTT. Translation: CAAGGNTEAFF.

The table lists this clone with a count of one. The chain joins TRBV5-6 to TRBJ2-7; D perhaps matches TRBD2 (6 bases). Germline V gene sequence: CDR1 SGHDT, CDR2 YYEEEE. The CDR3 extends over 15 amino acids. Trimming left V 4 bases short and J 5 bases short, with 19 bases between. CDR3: CASSPGTPSFNEQYF. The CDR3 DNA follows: TGTGCCAGCAGCCCGGGGACTCCCTCTTTCAACGAGCAGTACTTC. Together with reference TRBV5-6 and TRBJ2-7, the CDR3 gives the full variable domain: DAGVTQSPTHLIKTRGQQVTLRCSPKSGHDTVSWYQQALGQGPQFIFQYYEEEERQRGNFPDRFSGHQFPNYSSELNVNALLLGDSALYLCASSPGTPSFNEQYFGPGTRLTVT.

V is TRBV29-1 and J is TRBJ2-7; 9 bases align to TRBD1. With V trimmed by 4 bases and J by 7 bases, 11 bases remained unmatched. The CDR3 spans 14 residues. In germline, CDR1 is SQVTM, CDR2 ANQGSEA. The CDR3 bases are TGCAGCGTTGTTGGGGGACAGGGTGTTTCGGAGCAGTACTTC. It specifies CSVVGGQGVSEQYF.

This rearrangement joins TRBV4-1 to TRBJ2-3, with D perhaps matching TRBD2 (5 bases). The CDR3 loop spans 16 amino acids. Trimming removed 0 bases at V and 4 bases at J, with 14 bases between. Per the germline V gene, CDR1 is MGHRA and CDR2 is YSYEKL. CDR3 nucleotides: TGCGCCAGCAGCCAAGAAGAGGGTAGGAAGCCAGATACGCAGTATTTT. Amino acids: CASSQEEGRKPDTQYF.

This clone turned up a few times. The CDR3 DNA follows: TGTGCCAGCAGCTACCGACAAGCGAACACTGAAGCTTTCTTT. It is translated as CASSYRQANTEAFF. This chain links TRBV11-2 with TRBJ1-1; D is undetermined. CDR3 length equals 14 residues. V was clipped by 4 bases and J by 1 base, with 10 bases between them. Germline assignment: CDR1 SGHAT and CDR2 FQNNGV.

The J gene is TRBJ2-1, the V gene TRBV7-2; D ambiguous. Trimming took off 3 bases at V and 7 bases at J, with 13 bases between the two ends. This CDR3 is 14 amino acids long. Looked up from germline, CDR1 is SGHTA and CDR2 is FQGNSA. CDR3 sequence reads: CASSFNPSDNEQFF. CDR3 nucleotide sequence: TGTGCCAGCAGCTTCAACCCCTCGGATAATGAGCAGTTCTTC. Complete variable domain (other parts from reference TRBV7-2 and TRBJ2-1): GAGVSQSPSNKVTEKGKDVELRCDPISGHTALYWYRQSLGQGLEFLIYFQGNSAPDKSGLPSDRFSAERTGGSVSTLTIQRTQQEDSAVYLCASSFNPSDNEQFFGPGTRLTVL.

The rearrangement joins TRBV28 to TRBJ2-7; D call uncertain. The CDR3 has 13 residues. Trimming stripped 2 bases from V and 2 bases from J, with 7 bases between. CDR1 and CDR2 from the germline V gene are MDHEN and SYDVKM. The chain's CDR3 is CASSLVRPYEQYF. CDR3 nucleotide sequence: TGTGCCAGCAGTTTAGTCAGACCCTACGAGCAGTACTTC.

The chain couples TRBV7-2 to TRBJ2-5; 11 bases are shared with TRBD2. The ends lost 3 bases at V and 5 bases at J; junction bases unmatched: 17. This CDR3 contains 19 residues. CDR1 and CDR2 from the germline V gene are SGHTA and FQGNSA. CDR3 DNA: TGTGCCAGCAGCTTGGTTGGTCGGGCGACTAGCGGGGAATTTGAGACCCAGTACTTC. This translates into CASSLVGRATSGEFETQYF.

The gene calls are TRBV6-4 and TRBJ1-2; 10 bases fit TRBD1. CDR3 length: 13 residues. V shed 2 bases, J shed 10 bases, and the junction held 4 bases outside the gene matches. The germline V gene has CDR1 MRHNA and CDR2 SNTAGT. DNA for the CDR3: TGTGCCAGCAGTGACGACAGGGGGCGAATCTACACCTTC. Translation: CASSDDRGRIYTF.

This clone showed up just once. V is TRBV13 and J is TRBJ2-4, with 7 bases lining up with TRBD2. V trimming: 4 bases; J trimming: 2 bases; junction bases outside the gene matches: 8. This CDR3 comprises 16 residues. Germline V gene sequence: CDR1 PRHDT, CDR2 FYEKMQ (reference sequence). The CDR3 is CASSSPSGSSKNIQYF. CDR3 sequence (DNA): TGTGCCAGCAGCTCCCCTAGCGGATCCTCCAAAAACATTCAGTACTTC.

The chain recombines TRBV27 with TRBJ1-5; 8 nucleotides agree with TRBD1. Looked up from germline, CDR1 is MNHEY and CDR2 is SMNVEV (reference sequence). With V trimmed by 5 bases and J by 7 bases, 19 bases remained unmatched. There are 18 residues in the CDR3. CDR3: CASSRYGRGPAGDQPQHF. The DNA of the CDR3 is TGTGCCAGCAGTCGATATGGCAGGGGGCCCGCGGGGGACCAGCCCCAGCATTTT.

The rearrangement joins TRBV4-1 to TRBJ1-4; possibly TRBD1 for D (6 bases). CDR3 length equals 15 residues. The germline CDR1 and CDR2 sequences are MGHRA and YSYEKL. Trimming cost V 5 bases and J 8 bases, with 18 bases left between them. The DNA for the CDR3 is TGCGCCAGCAGCGGACGTCACAGGGTGGGGGAAAAACTGTTTTTT. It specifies CASSGRHRVGEKLFF.

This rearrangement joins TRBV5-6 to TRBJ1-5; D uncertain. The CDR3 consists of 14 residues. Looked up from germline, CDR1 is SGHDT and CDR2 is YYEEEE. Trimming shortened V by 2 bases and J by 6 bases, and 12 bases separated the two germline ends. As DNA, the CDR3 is TGTGCCAGCAGCTTCCGAGGGTACAGTCAGCCCCAGCATTTT. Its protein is CASSFRGYSQPQHF. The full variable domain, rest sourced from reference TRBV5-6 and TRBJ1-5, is DAGVTQSPTHLIKTRGQQVTLRCSPKSGHDTVSWYQQALGQGPQFIFQYYEEEERQRGNFPDRFSGHQFPNYSSELNVNALLLGDSALYLCASSFRGYSQPQHFGDGTRLSIL.

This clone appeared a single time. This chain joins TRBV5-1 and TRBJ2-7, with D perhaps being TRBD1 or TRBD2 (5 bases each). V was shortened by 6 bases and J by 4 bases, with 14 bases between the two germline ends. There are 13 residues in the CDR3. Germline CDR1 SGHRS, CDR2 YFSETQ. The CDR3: CASTRDGQYEQYF. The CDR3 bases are TGCGCCAGCACGAGGGACGGCCAGTACGAGCAGTACTTC.

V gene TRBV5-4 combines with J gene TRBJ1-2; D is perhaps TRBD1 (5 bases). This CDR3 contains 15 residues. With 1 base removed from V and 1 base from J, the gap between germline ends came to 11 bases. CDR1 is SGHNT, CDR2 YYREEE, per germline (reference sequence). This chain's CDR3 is CASSLPGKRNYGYTF. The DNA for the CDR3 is TGTGCCAGCAGCTTGCCAGGGAAGCGTAACTATGGCTACACCTTC.

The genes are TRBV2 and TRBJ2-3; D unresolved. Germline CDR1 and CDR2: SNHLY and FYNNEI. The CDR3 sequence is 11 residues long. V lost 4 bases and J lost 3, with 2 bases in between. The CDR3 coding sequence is TGTGCCAGCAGTGTGACAGATACGCAGTATTTT. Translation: CASSVTDTQYF.

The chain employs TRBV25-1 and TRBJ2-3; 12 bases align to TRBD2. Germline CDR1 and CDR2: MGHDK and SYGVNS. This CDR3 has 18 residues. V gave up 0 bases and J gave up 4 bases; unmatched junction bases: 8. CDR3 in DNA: TGTGCCAGCAGTGAATATCTTCTAGCGGGGGGGAAGGCAGATACGCAGTATTTT. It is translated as CASSEYLLAGGKADTQYF.

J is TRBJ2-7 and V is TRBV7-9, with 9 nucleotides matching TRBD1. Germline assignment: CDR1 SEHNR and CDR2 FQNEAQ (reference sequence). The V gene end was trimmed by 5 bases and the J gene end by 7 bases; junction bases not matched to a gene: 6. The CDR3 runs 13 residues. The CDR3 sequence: CASSGTGPGEQYF. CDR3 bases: TGTGCCAGCAGCGGGACAGGGCCGGGGGAGCAGTACTTC.

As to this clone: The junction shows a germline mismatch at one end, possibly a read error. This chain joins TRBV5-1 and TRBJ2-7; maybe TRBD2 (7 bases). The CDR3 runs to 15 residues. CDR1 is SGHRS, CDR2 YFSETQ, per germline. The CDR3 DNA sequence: TGCGCCAGCAGCTTGCGCGGGGGCCCTTCCTACGAGCGGTACTTC. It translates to CASSLRGGPSYERYF.

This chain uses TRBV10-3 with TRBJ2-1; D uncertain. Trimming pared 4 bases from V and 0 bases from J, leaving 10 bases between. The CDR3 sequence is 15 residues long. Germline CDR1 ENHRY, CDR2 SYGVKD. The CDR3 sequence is CAISGGPYSYNEQFF. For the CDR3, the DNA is TGTGCCATCAGTGGGGGTCCCTACTCCTACAATGAGCAGTTCTTC.

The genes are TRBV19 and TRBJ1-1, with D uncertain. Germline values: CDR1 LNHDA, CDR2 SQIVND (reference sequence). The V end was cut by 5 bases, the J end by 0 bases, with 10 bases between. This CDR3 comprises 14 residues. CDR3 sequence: CASSQAGMNTEAFF. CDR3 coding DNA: TGTGCCAGTAGTCAGGCAGGTATGAACACTGAAGCTTTCTTT.